This T cell receptor beta chain is from a study of blood T cell repertoires in COVID-19. Authors' data handling: Amplification with reference gene primers provided the estimates of nucleated cell counts. TCRdb's copy holds only in-frame clones and misses some; the assay was immunoSEQ multiplex PCR. The D gene and trimming were derived from the DNA, and the V and J assignments and clone size from that table. Here the sample spans some 54,000 clones, about 91% being singletons. Of note for this clone: A read error may produce the germline difference seen at one junction end.

Germline V lookup: CDR1 SGHTA, CDR2 FQGNSA. The CDR3 runs to 16 residues. The chain employs TRBV7-2 and TRBJ1-6; 8 nucleotides align to TRBD1. Material for sequencing was peripheral blood. The TCR comes from a man between 60 and 75 years old with acute or convalescent COVID-19. CDR3 DNA: TGTGCCAGCAGCTTAGGATGGGACAGGCCCAATTCACCCCTCCACTTC. This sequence encodes CASSLGWDRPNSPLHF.